This T cell receptor (beta chain) emerged from a study of control samples from healthy donors and cancer patients. Measured with immunoSEQ multiplex PCR; TCRdb has only the in-frame clones, and not every one. Found here are roughly 150,000 clones, about 90% of them singletons; the top ten hold approximately 1.7%. The V end lost 0 bases, the J end lost 4 bases, and 12 bases lay between the germline ends. In germline, CDR1 is LNHNV, CDR2 YYDKDF (reference sequence). This CDR3 region has 15 residues. The sequence derives from a man between 18 and 35 years old in good health. The chain carries TRBV15 and TRBJ1-2; D is unresolved. The sample comprised blood. The CDR3 nucleotides read TGTGCCACCAGCAGAGAAGCCAACAAGCCCTATGGCTACACCTTC. Its translation: CATSREANKPYGYTF.